These 23 T cell receptor beta chains came from one sample sequenced in a study of T cell responses to AZD1222 COVID-19 vaccine. The protocol was immunoSEQ multiplex PCR, while the TCRdb copy is restricted to in-frame clones and leaves out a portion. Altogether tens of thousands of clones are present, roughly 90% being singletons, with the ten largest covering 1.2% to 1.5%. Sequences were derived from peripheral blood, sampled 28 days after the second AZD1222 dose. The origin of the receptors is an adult who received the AZD1222 COVID-19 vaccine.

This rearrangement joins TRBV9 to TRBJ1-2; D may be TRBD1 (5 bases). Trimming removed 0 bases at V and 8 bases at J, with 11 bases between. The CDR3 loop spans 13 amino acids. Per germline, CDR1 SGDLS and CDR2 YYNGEE. CDR3 DNA: TGTGCCAGCAGCGTAGTGCCAGGGTCCGGCTACACCTTC. The encoded protein is CASSVVPGSGYTF.

The chain combines TRBV3-1 (or the pseudogene TRBV3-2) with TRBJ2-3; 7 nucleotides align to TRBD2. The CDR3 spans 11 residues. Germline V CDR1 and CDR2: LGHDT, YNNKEL (reference sequence). J was trimmed by 13 bases and V by 4 bases; bases with no gene match: 5. The CDR3 sequence: CASSPGTTEYF. Written as DNA, the CDR3 is TGTGCCAGCAGCCCCGGGACTACCGAGTATTTT.

The chain combines TRBV28 with TRBJ1-6, with D possibly matching TRBD1 (6 bases). Between the trimmed V and J ends, which lost 6 bases and 9 bases, there was a span of 18 bases. The CDR3 runs 15 residues. In germline, CDR1 is MDHEN, CDR2 SYDVKM. The CDR3 sequence is CASRPSGGLSSPLHF. Written as DNA, the CDR3 is TGTGCCAGCAGGCCGAGCGGGGGCCTCTCTTCACCCCTCCACTTT. Full variable domain (remainder filled in from reference TRBV28 and TRBJ1-6): DVKVTQSSRYLVKRTGEKVFLECVQDMDHENMFWYRQDPGLGLRLIYFSYDVKMKEKGDIPEGYSVSREKKERFSLILESASTNQTSMYLCASRPSGGLSSPLHFGNGTRLTVT.

The chain uses TRBV4-1 and TRBJ1-5; TRBD1 is a possible D gene (6 bases). Germline-derived CDR1 and CDR2 are MGHRA and YSYEKL. V was clipped by 2 bases and J by 4 bases, with 9 bases between them. The CDR3 spans 14 residues. The DNA of the CDR3 is TGCGCCAGCAGCCAACCGGGGACAAATCAGCCCCAGCATTTT. It codes for CASSQPGTNQPQHF.

This rearrangement joins TRBV7-9 to TRBJ2-1, with no clear D. CDR1 and CDR2 from the germline V gene are SEHNR and FQNEAQ (reference sequence). CDR3 length equals 15 residues. Between the trimmed V and J ends, which lost 1 base and 6 bases, there was a span of 13 bases. The CDR3 DNA sequence: TGTGCCAGCAGCTTAGGCATGAGACGTCCCAATGAGCAGTTCTTC. Protein product: CASSLGMRRPNEQFF.

The gene calls are TRBV28 and TRBJ1-6; the D gene is possibly TRBD1 (6 bases). This CDR3 contains 14 residues. Deletions cut 6 bases from V and 8 bases from J, with 14 bases between. From germline, CDR1 is MDHEN and CDR2 SYDVKM. Written as DNA, the CDR3 is TGTGCCAGCAGGGGGGCGGGGCACGATTCACCCCTCCACTTT. This encodes CASRGAGHDSPLHF.

The chain joins TRBV4-1 to TRBJ2-3; no definite D call. CDR1 and CDR2 (germline): MGHRA, YSYEKL. Trimming took 0 bases from V and 4 from J, leaving 11 bases between them. This CDR3 is built from 15 residues. The CDR3, as DNA: TGCGCCAGCAGCCAAGAGAATCTTCGACCAGATACGCAGTATTTT. This sequence encodes CASSQENLRPDTQYF.

This rearrangement joins TRBV3-1 (or the pseudogene TRBV3-2) to TRBJ2-1; TRBD2 is a possible D gene (6 bases). The CDR3 extends over 16 amino acids. Trimming removed 4 bases at V and 0 bases at J, with 13 bases between. Per germline, CDR1 LGHDT and CDR2 YNNKEL (reference sequence). The CDR3 nucleotides read TGTGCCAGCAGCCCCCTAGGGACTGCCTCCTACAATGAGCAGTTCTTC. This encodes CASSPLGTASYNEQFF.

DNA of the CDR3: TGTGCCAGCGGTCTAGCGGGGCGAAACTACGAGCAGTACTTC. It translates to CASGLAGRNYEQYF. The chain couples TRBV27 to TRBJ2-7; 9 positions match TRBD2. The V segment lost 8 bases and the J segment 3 bases; nucleotides outside the gene matches: 8. CDR1 is MNHEY, CDR2 SMNVEV, per germline (reference sequence). The CDR3 consists of 14 residues.

The rearrangement joins TRBV15 to TRBJ2-1; D gene ambiguous. Germline values: CDR1 LNHNV, CDR2 YYDKDF (reference sequence). Trimming took 3 bases from V and 7 from J, leaving 7 bases between them. This CDR3 region has 12 residues. CDR3 region: CATSRVLNEQFF. CDR3 nucleotide sequence: TGTGCCACCAGCAGGGTCCTGAATGAGCAGTTCTTC.

The chain links TRBV19 to TRBJ2-3; 12 bases map to TRBD2. There are 17 residues in the CDR3. J lost 0 bases, V lost 4 bases, and 5 bases had no gene match. CDR1 is LNHDA and CDR2 is SQIVND in the germline V gene (reference sequence). The CDR3 here is CASSRLAGGISTDTQYF. In DNA, the CDR3 is TGTGCCAGTAGTAGGCTAGCGGGGGGGATTAGCACAGATACGCAGTATTTT.

For the CDR3, the DNA is TGTGCCACCAGCTACCAGCGGGACAGGGGGCACAGGAACTATGGCTACACCTTC. Protein sequence: CATSYQRDRGHRNYGYTF. The chain uses TRBV15 and TRBJ1-2, with 12 positions matching TRBD1. Per germline, CDR1 LNHNV and CDR2 YYDKDF (reference sequence). J was trimmed by 2 bases and V by 5 bases; bases with no gene match: 12. This CDR3 contains 18 residues.

A few counts support this clone. This chain uses TRBV9 with TRBJ2-7, with 9 bases lining up with TRBD1. The germline gives CDR1 SGDLS, CDR2 YYNGEE. The length of the CDR3 is 16 residues. After removal of 0 bases from V and 2 bases from J, the junction contained 6 bases not matched to a gene. This CDR3 is CASSVEGQGTPYEQYF. CDR3 DNA: TGTGCCAGCAGCGTAGAGGGACAGGGAACCCCCTACGAGCAGTACTTC.

This clone showed up just once. The V call is TRBV18, the J call TRBJ1-2; TRBD1 agrees at 8 bases. The CDR3 runs 16 residues. In germline, CDR1 is KGHSH, CDR2 LQKENI. Trimming cost V 0 bases and J 4 bases; bases outside gene matches: 7. The chain's CDR3 is CASSPPNRGSGYGYTF. The CDR3, as DNA: TGTGCCAGCTCACCACCCAACAGGGGGTCGGGCTATGGCTACACCTTC.

V is TRBV27 and J is TRBJ1-5, with D possibly TRBD1 on 5 matching bases. The CDR3 covers 15 residues. The V end was cut by 2 bases, the J end by 0 bases, with 8 bases between. Germline loops: CDR1 MNHEY, CDR2 SMNVEV (reference sequence). CDR3 in DNA: TGTGCCAGCAGTTTAATCGGGGGTAGCAATCAGCCCCAGCATTTT. Its translation is CASSLIGGSNQPQHF.

The chain joins TRBV5-1 to TRBJ1-2; the D gene is possibly TRBD1 (5 bases). CDR1 is SGHRS and CDR2 is YFSETQ in the germline V gene. The CDR3 runs 15 residues. V was clipped by 6 bases and J by 1 base, with 16 bases between them. CDR3 in amino acids: CASTLSSGSNYGYTF. The CDR3 nucleotides are TGCGCCAGCACCCTTTCGTCAGGGAGTAACTATGGCTACACCTTC.

V usage is TRBV30 and J usage is TRBJ1-1; D is unresolved. V was shortened by 2 bases and J by 7 bases, with 5 bases between the two germline ends. This CDR3 is 10 amino acids long. Germline V gene data show CDR1 as GTSNPN and CDR2 as SVGIG (reference sequence). CDR3 DNA sequence: TGTGCCTGGAGTCAAGGTGAAGCTTTCTTT. The encoded protein is CAWSQGEAFF.

This chain links TRBV27 with TRBJ1-2; D is perhaps TRBD1 (5 bases). V lost 7 bases to trimming and J lost 0 bases, with 18 bases between them. The CDR3 has 16 residues. Germline CDR1 and CDR2: MNHEY and SMNVEV (reference sequence). The CDR3 sequence: CASKPGGAEANYGYTF. CDR3 sequence (DNA): TGTGCCAGCAAACCAGGTGGGGCCGAAGCTAACTATGGCTACACCTTC.

The rearrangement uses TRBV5-1 and TRBJ2-2; D is perhaps TRBD1 or TRBD2 (5 bases each). V was trimmed by 5 bases and J by 1 base, leaving 12 bases between them. The CDR3 is made up of 15 amino acids. Germline-derived CDR1 and CDR2 are SGHRS and YFSETQ. CDR3 residues: CASRSGTGNTGELFF. CDR3 in DNA: TGCGCCAGCAGATCCGGGACGGGGAACACCGGGGAGCTGTTTTTT.

Only a few counts were recorded for this clone. CDR3 loop: CASSLLGRGNTEAFF. In DNA form, the CDR3 reads TGTGCCAGCAGCTTATTGGGGAGGGGGAACACTGAAGCTTTCTTT. The chain recombines TRBV7-3 with TRBJ1-1; a possible D gene is TRBD1 (5 bases). The germline gives CDR1 SGHTA, CDR2 FQGTGA. CDR3 length: 15 residues. Trimming shortened V by 2 bases and J by 1 base, and 11 bases separated the two germline ends.

This chain uses TRBV10-3 with TRBJ1-2, with 8 positions matching TRBD1. The J segment lost 8 bases and the V segment lost 3 bases, leaving 8 bases of the junction unmatched. The germline V gene has CDR1 ENHRY and CDR2 SYGVKD. This CDR3 spans 14 amino acids. The CDR3 DNA is TGTGCCATCAGTGATGAGACAGGGGTTAGAGGCTACACCTTC. Translated, it gives CAISDETGVRGYTF.

The chain is built from TRBV19 and TRBJ1-2; TRBD1 matches 7 bases. CDR3 length equals 14 residues. V was clipped by 4 bases and J by 3 bases; unmatched bases: 5. Germline V gene lookup returns CDR1 LNHDA and CDR2 SQIVND (reference sequence). The DNA for the CDR3 is TGTGCCAGTAGTACGGACAGGTATGACTATGGCTACACCTTC. As protein: CASSTDRYDYGYTF.

The rearrangement uses TRBV7-3 and TRBJ2-7; either TRBD1 or TRBD2 may supply D (5 bases each). The germline gives CDR1 SGHTA, CDR2 FQGTGA. The V and J ends lost 5 bases and 7 bases respectively, with 12 bases between them. The CDR3 runs to 12 residues. In DNA form, the CDR3 reads TGTGCCAGCAGCCCCCTTGGGGGAGAGCAGTACTTC. This encodes CASSPLGGEQYF.